This T cell receptor beta chain was sequenced in a study of cytomegalovirus exposure and HLA in healthy donors. Turning to the study itself: There were some 400 genotyped donors. Of these, roughly 80% fell in the genetic ancestry cluster associated with self-reported Caucasian donors. Broader study findings: An analysis that was carried out later associated 15,000 to 20,000 TCR beta sequences with HLA alleles at 0.05 false discovery rate.

The PCR employed 60 Vbeta primers together with 13 Jbeta primers. Sequencing was performed with immunoSEQ multiplex PCR; in TCRdb, only in-frame clones are kept and a portion is missing. The listing contains about 110,000 clones. Comments on this clone: Its specificity is not known.

The germline V gene encodes CDR1 LNHDA and CDR2 SQIVND (reference sequence). V lost 6 bases and J 3 bases, leaving 13 bases between the germline ends. The CDR3 totals 14 residues. The receptor was derived from a man aged 45 to 65 in good health and CMV-seronegative. The sample taken for sequencing was PBMCs. The J gene is TRBJ2-3, the V gene TRBV19; the D gene is possibly TRBD2 (6 bases). CDR3: CASSGGVVTDTQYF. CDR3 nucleotide sequence: TGTGCCAGTAGCGGGGGAGTCGTAACAGATACGCAGTATTTT.